The source of this TCR beta chain is a study of T cell responses to AZD1222 COVID-19 vaccine. Overall study results and limits: White British donors predominated, females outnumbered males, and clonal diversity was possibly underestimated.

Clones were sequenced by immunoSEQ multiplex PCR, and TCRdb holds only the in-frame ones, with some missing. The table lists 250,000 to 300,000 clones, 94% of them singletons. This clone was picked up one time. The antigen is not known. V was shortened by 6 bases and J by 0 bases, with 6 bases between the two germline ends. Germline V CDR1 and CDR2: WSHSY, SAAADI. The CDR3 contains 13 residues. The sample here was peripheral blood, taken 28 days after the second AZD1222 dose. V gene TRBV10-2 combines with J gene TRBJ1-5, with D uncertain. The origin of this receptor is an adult who received the AZD1222 COVID-19 vaccine. CDR3 sequence (DNA): TGCGCCAGCAGGGAAAATAGCAATCAGCCCCAGCATTTT. This codes for CASRENSNQPQHF.